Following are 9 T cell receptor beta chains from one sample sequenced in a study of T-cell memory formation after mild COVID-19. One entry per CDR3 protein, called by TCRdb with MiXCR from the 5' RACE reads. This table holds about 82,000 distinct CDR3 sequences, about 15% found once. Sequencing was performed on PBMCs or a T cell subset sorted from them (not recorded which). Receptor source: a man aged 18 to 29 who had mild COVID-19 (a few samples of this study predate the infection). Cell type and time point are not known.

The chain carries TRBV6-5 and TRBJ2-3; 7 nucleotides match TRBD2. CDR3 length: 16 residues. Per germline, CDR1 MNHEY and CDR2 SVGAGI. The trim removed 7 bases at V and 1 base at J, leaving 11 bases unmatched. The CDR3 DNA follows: TGTGCCAGCACCTATGTGGGCAGCGGGGGCACAGATACGCAGTATTTT. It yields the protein CASTYVGSGGTDTQYF.

CDR3 sequence reads: CASSFGLAAPYEQFF. The CDR3 region has the DNA TGTGCCAGCAGCTTTGGACTAGCGGCACCCTATGAGCAGTTCTTC. The chain uses TRBV11-2 and TRBJ2-1, with 10 bases matching TRBD2. Unmatched junction bases numbered 7, after V lost 3 bases and J lost 8 bases. The CDR3 length is 15 residues. Germline V CDR1 and CDR2: SGHAT, FQNNGV.

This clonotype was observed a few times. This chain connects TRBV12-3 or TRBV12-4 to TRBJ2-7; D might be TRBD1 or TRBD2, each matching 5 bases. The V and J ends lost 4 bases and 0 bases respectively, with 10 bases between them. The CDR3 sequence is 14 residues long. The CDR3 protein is CASSYGGSSYEQYF. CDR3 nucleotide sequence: TGTGCCAGCAGTTATGGGGGAAGCTCCTACGAGCAGTACTTC.

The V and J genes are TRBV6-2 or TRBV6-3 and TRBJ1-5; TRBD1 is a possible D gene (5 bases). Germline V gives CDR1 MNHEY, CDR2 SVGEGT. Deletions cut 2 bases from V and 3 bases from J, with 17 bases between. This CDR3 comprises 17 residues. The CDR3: CASSYGGWEGANQPQHF. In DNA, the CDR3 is TGTGCCAGCAGTTACGGGGGTTGGGAAGGTGCCAATCAGCCCCAGCATTTT.

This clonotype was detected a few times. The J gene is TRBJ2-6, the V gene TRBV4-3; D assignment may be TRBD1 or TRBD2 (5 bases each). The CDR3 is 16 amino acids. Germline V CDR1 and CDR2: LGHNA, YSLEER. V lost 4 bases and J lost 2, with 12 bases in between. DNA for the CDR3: TGCGCCAGCAGCCTCGAGAGGGGAACTGGGGCCAACGTCCTGACTTTC. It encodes CASSLERGTGANVLTF.

CDR3 protein: CASSLGGPAYEQYF. The CDR3 coding sequence is TGTGCCAGCAGCTTAGGAGGGCCAGCCTACGAGCAGTACTTC. This rearrangement joins TRBV7-6 to TRBJ2-7, with D possibly being TRBD2 (5 bases). Trimming left V 1 base short and J 2 bases short, with 9 bases between. Germline V gene lookup returns CDR1 SGHVS and CDR2 FNYEAQ. The CDR3 covers 14 residues.

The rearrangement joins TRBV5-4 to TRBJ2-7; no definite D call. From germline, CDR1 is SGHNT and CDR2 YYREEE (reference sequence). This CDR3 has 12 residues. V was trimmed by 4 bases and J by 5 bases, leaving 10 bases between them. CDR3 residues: CASSPLDDEQYF. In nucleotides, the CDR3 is TGTGCCAGCAGCCCCCTTGACGACGAGCAGTACTTC. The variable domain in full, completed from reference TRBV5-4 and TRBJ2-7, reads ETGVTQSPTHLIKTRGQQVTLRCSSQSGHNTVSWYQQALGQGPQFIFQYYREEENGRGNFPPRFSGLQFPNYSSELNVNALELDDSALYLCASSPLDDEQYFGPGTRLTVT.

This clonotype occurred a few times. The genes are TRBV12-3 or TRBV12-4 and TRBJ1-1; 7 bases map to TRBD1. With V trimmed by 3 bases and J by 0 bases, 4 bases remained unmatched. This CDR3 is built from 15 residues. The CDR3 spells CASSFEQGLNTEAFF. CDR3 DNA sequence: TGTGCCAGCAGTTTTGAACAGGGGTTGAACACTGAAGCTTTCTTT.

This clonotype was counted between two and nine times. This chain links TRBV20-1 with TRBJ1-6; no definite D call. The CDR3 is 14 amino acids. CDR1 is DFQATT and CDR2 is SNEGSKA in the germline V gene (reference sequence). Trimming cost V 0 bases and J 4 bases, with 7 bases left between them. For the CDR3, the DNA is TGCAGTGCTAGAGACGAAGGTTATAATTCACCCCTCCACTTT. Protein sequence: CSARDEGYNSPLHF.